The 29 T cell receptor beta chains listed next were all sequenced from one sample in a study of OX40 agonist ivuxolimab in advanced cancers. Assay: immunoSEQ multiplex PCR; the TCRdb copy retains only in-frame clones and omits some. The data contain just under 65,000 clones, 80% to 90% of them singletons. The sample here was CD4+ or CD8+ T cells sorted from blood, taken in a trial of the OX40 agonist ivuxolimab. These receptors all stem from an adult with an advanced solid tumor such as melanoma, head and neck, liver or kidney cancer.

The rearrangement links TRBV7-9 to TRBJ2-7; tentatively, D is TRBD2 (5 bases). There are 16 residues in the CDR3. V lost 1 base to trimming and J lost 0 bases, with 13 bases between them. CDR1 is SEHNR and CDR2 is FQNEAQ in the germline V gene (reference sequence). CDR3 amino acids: CASSLVALGSSYEQYF. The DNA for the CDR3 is TGTGCCAGCAGCTTAGTAGCGCTTGGAAGCTCCTACGAGCAGTACTTC.

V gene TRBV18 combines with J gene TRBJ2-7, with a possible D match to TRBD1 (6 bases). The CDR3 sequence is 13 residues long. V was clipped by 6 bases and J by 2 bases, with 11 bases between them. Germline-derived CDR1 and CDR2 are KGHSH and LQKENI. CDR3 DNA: TGTGCCAGCTCCCGGGACATAGCCTACGAGCAGTACTTC. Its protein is CASSRDIAYEQYF.

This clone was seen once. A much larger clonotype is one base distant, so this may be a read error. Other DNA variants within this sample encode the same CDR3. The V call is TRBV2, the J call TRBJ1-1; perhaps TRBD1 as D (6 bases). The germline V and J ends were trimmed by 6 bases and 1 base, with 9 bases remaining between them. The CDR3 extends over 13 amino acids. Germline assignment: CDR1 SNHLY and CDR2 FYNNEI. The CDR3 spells CASSEQGNTEAFF. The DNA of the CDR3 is TGTGCCAGCAGCGAACAGGGGAACACTGAAGCTTTCTTT.

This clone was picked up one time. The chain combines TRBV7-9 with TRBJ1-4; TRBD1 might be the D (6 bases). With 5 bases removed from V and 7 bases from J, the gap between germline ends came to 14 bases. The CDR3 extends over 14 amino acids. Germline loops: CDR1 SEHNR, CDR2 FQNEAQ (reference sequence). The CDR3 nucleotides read TGTGCCAGCAGCCTGGGGGGGCCTATTGAAAAACTGTTTTTT. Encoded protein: CASSLGGPIEKLFF.

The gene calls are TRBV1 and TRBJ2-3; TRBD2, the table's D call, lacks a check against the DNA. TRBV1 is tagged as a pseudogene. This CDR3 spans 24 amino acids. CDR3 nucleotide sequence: TGCACCAGCAGCCACAGCCCTTTTGGGTGGGACGCAGCGGGGACCGAAAGTCGCACAGATACGCAGTATTTT. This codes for CTSSHSPFGWDAAGTESRTDTQYF.

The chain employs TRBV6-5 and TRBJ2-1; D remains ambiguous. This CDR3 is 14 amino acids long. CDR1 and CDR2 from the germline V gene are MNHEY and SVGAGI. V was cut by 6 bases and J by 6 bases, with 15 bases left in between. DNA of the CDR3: TGTGCCAGCAGCCTATCGCTTATTCCCAATGAGCAGTTCTTC. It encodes CASSLSLIPNEQFF.

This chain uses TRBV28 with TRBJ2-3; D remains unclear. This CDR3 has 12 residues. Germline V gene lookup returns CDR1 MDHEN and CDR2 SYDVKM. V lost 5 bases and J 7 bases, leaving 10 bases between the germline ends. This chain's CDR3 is CASSLVQNTQYF. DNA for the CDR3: TGTGCCAGCAGTCTAGTACAAAATACGCAGTATTTT.

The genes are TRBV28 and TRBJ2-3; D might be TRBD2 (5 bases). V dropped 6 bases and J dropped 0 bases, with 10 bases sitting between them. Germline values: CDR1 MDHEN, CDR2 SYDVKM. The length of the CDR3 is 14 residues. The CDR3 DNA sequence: TGTGCCAGCAGAGCTAGGACTAGCACAGATACGCAGTATTTT. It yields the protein CASRARTSTDTQYF.

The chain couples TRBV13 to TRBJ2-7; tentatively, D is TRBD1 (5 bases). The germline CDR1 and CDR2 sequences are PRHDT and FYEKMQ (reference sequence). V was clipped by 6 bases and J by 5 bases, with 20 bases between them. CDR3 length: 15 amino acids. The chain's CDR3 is CASSPSEAGSDEQYF. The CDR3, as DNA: TGTGCCAGCAGTCCTTCAGAAGCAGGGTCGGACGAGCAGTACTTC.

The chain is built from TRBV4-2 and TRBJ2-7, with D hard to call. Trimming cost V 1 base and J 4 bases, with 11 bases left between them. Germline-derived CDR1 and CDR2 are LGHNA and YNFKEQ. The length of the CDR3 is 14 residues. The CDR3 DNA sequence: TGTGCCAGCAGCCAAGTCCGGCGACAATACGAGCAGTACTTC. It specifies CASSQVRRQYEQYF.

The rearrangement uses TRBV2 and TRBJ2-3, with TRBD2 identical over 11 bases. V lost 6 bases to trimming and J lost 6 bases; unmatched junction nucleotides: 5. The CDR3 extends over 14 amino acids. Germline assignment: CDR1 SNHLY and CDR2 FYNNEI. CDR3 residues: CASSSLAGVDTQYF. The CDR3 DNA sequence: TGTGCCAGCAGCTCACTAGCGGGGGTGGATACGCAGTATTTT.

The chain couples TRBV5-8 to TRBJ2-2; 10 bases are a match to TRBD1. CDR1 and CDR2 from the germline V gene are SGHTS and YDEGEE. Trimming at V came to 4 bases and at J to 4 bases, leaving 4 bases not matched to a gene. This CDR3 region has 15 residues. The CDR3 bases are TGTGCCAGCAGCAAGACAGGGGGCTTCACCGGGGAGCTGTTTTTT. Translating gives CASSKTGGFTGELFF.

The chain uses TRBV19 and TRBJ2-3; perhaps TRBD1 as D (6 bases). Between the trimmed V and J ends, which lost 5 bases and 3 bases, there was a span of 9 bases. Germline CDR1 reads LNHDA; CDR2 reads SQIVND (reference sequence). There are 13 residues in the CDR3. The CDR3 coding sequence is TGTGCCAGTAGTCAGGGGTCTACAGATACGCAGTATTTT. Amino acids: CASSQGSTDTQYF.

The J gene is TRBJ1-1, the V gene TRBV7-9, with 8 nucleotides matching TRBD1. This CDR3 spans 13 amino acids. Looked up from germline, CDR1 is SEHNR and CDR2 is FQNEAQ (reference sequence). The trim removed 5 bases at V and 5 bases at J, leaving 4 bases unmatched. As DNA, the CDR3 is TGTGCCAGCAGCCGGACAGGGTCGACTGAAGCTTTCTTT. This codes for CASSRTGSTEAFF.

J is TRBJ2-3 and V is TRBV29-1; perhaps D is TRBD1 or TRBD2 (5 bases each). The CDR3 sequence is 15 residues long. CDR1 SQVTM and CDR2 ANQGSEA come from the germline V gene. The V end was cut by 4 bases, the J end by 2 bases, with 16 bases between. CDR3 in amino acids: CSVADPRGATDTQYF. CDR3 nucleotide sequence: TGCAGCGTTGCCGATCCTCGAGGGGCCACAGATACGCAGTATTTT.

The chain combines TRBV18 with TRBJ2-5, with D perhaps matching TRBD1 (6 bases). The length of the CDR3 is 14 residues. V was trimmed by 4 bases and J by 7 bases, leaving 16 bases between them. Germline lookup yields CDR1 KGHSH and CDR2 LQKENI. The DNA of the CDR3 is TGTGCCAGCTCACAGACAGGCCTGAGGGGGACCCAGTACTTC. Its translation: CASSQTGLRGTQYF.

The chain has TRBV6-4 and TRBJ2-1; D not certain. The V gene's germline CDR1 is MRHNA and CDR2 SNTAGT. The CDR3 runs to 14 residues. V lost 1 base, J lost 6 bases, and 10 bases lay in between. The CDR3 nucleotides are TGTGCCAGCAGTGACTACCCGGCGCGCAATGAGCAGTTCTTC. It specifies CASSDYPARNEQFF.

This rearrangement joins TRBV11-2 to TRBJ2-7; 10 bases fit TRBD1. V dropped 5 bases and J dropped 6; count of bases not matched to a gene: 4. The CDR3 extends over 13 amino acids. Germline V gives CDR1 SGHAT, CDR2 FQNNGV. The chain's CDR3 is CASSPGQGFEQYF. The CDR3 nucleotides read TGTGCCAGCAGCCCGGGACAGGGGTTCGAGCAGTACTTC.

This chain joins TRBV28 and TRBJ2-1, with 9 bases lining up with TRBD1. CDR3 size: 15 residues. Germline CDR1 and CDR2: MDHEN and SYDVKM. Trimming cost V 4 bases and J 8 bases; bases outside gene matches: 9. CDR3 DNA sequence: TGTGCCAGCAGTTACCCATCTGACAGGGGGGATGAGCAGTTCTTC. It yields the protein CASSYPSDRGDEQFF.

The CDR3 spells CASSLGSGSDKNIQYF. The CDR3 DNA is TGTGCCAGCAGCTTAGGATCAGGGAGTGACAAAAACATTCAGTACTTC. V gene TRBV7-9 combines with J gene TRBJ2-4, with D perhaps matching TRBD1 or TRBD2 (5 bases each). The CDR3 spans 16 residues. Trimming removed 1 base from V and 3 bases from J, with 13 bases in between. CDR1 is SEHNR, CDR2 FQNEAQ, per germline (reference sequence).

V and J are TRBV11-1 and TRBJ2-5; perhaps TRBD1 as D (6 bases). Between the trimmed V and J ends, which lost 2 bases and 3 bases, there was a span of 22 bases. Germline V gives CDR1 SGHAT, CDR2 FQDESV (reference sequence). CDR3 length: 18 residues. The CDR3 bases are TGTGCCAGCAGCTTACTACCGGGACACAGCAGGGTGAAAGAGACCCAGTACTTC. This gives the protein CASSLLPGHSRVKETQYF.

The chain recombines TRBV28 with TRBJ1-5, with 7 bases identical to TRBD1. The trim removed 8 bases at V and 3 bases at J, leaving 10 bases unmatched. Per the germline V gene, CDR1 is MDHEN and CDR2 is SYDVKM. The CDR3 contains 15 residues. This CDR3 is CASDRVLTTNQPQHF. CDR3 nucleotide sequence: TGTGCCAGCGACAGGGTCCTTACCACCAATCAGCCCCAGCATTTT.

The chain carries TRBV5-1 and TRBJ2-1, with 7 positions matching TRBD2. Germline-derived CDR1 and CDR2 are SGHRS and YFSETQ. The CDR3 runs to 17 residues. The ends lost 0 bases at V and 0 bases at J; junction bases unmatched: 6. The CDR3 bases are TGCGCCAGCAGCTTGGGGCTAGCGGACTTCTCCTACAATGAGCAGTTCTTC. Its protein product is CASSLGLADFSYNEQFF.

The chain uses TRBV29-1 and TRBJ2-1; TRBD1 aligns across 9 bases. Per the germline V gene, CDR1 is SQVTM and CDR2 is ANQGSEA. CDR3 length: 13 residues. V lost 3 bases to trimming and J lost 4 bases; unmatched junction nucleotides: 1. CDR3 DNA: TGCAGCGTTGACGGGACAGGGTACAATGAGCAGTTCTTC. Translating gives CSVDGTGYNEQFF.

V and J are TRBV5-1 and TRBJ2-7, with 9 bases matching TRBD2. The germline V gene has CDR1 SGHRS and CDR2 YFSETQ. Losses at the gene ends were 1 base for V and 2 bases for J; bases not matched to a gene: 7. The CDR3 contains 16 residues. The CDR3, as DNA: TGCGCCAGCAGCTTGCTCCTGACTAGCGGAGCCTACGAGCAGTACTTC. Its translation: CASSLLLTSGAYEQYF.

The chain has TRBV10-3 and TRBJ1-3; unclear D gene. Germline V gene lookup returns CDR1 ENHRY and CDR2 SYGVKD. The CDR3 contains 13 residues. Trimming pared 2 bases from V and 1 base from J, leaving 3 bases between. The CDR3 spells CAISETSGNTIYF. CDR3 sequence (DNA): TGTGCCATCAGTGAGACTTCTGGAAACACCATATATTTT.

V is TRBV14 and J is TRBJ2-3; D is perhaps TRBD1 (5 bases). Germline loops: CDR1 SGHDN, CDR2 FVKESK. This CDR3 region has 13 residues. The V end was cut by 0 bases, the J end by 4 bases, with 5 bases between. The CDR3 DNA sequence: TGTGCCAGCAGCCAAGAGACAGCAGATACGCAGTATTTT. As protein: CASSQETADTQYF.

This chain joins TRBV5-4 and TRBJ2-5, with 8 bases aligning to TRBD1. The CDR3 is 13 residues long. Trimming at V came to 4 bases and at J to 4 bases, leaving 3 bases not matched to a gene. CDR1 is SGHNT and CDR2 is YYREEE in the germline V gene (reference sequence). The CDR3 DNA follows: TGTGCCAGCAGCCCACAGGGGGGAGAGACCCAGTACTTC. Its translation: CASSPQGGETQYF.

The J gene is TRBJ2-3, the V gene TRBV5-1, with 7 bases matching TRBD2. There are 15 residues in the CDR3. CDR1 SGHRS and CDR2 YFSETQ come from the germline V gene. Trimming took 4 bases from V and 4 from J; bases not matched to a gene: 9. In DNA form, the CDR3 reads TGCGCCAGCAGCGGGTTGAGTGGGAGGGCAGATACGCAGTATTTT. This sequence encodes CASSGLSGRADTQYF.